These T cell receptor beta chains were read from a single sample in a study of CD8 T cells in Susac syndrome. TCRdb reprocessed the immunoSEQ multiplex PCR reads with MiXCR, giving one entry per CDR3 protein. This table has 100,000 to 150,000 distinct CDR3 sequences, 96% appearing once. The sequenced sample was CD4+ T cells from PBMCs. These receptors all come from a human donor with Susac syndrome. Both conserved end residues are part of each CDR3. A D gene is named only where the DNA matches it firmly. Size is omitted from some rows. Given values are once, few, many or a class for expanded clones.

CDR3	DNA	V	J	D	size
CASSLREQYF	TGTGCCAGCAGCCTCCGCGAGCAGTACTTC	TRBV28	TRBJ2-7	NA	NA
CASSYTTPTTNEKLFF	TGTGCCAGCAGTTACACTACTCCCACAACTAATGAAAAACTGTTTTTT	TRBV6-5	TRBJ1-4	NA	NA
CASSSAGTNKETQYF	TGTGCTAGCAGCTCGGCCGGGACTAACAAAGAGACCCAGTACTTC	TRBV7-7	TRBJ2-5	TRBD2	NA
CAISEGRFTDTQYF	TGTGCCATCAGTGAGGGGCGGTTCACAGATACGCAGTATTTT	TRBV10-3	TRBJ2-3	NA	NA
CASKRPNTEAFF	TGTGCCAGCAAACGTCCGAACACTGAAGCTTTCTTT	TRBV2	TRBJ1-1	NA	NA
CASSGQGTYGYTF	TGTGCCAGCAGTGGACAGGGGACCTATGGCTACACCTTC	TRBV6-5	TRBJ1-2	TRBD1	NA
CASSRWARETQYF	TGTGCCAGCAGTAGGTGGGCGAGGGAGACCCAGTACTTC	TRBV6-5	TRBJ2-5	NA	NA
CASSDGPLNQPQHF	TGTGCCAGCAGCGACGGGCCTCTCAATCAGCCCCAGCATTTT	TRBV7-9	TRBJ1-5	NA	NA
CASSLLATQYQETQYF	TGTGCCAGCAGCCTGCTAGCGACCCAGTACCAAGAGACCCAGTACTTC	TRBV11-3	TRBJ2-5	NA	NA
CASSQGDYNEQFF	TGTGCCTCGAGTCAGGGGGACTACAATGAGCAGTTCTTC	TRBV18	TRBJ2-1	TRBD1	NA
CASSQALAGGQETQYF	TGCGCCAGCAGCCAAGCATTAGCGGGAGGGCAAGAGACCCAGTACTTC	TRBV4-3	TRBJ2-5	TRBD2	NA
CASSFTDQPQHF	TGTGCCAGCAGCTTCACTGATCAGCCCCAGCATTTT	TRBV7-2	TRBJ1-5	NA	NA
CASAERGPQPQHF	TGTGCCAGCGCCGAGAGGGGGCCGCAGCCCCAGCATTTT	TRBV7-9	TRBJ1-5	TRBD1	NA
CASSVGVKGTDTQYF	TGTGCCAGCAGCGTTGGGGTTAAGGGGACAGATACGCAGTATTTT	TRBV9	TRBJ2-3	NA	NA
CASRLSGSWTYEQYF	TGTGCCAGCAGACTTAGCGGGAGTTGGACCTACGAGCAGTACTTC	TRBV6-5	TRBJ2-7	TRBD2	NA
CATSRDYRANEKLFF	TGTGCCACCAGCAGAGATTACAGAGCTAATGAAAAACTGTTTTTT	TRBV15	TRBJ1-4	NA	NA
CASSPGGNRPREQYF	TGTGCCAGCAGCCCGGGAGGGAACCGGCCACGCGAGCAGTACTTC	TRBV7-2	TRBJ2-7	TRBD2	NA
CASSWRELYNEQFF	TGTGCCAGCAGTTGGCGGGAACTTTACAATGAGCAGTTCTTC	TRBV27	TRBJ2-1	NA	NA
CASSSGPAQPQHF	TGCGCCAGCAGCTCAGGACCGGCACAGCCCCAGCATTTT	TRBV5-1	TRBJ1-5	NA	NA
CASSLLPGLRLVEQYF	TGTGCCAGCAGTTTATTGCCGGGACTCCGTTTGGTGGAGCAGTACTTC	TRBV28	TRBJ2-7	NA	once
CASRSEMNTEAFF	TGTGCCAGCAGGTCCGAGATGAACACTGAAGCTTTCTTT	TRBV28	TRBJ1-1	NA	NA
CAWSVPRMNTEAFF	TGTGCCTGGAGTGTACCCAGGATGAACACTGAAGCTTTCTTT	TRBV30	TRBJ1-1	NA	NA
CSVVQGAGSKNIQYF	TGCAGCGTAGTACAGGGGGCTGGATCCAAAAACATTCAGTACTTC	TRBV29-1	TRBJ2-4	TRBD1	once
CASSVLLGGSYEQYF	TGTGCCAGCAGTGTCCTTTTGGGGGGCTCCTACGAGCAGTACTTC	TRBV6-5	TRBJ2-7	NA	NA
CASSFPRVVNTEAFF	TGTGCCAGCAGTTTTCCCAGGGTGGTGAACACTGAAGCTTTCTTT	TRBV28	TRBJ1-1	NA	NA
CASSPLFTDTQYF	TGTGCCAGCAGTCCTCTTTTCACAGATACGCAGTATTTT	TRBV28	TRBJ2-3	NA	once
CASSLAGRGETQYF	TGTGCCAGCAGCTTAGCGGGCAGGGGGGAGACCCAGTACTTC	TRBV7-2	TRBJ2-5	TRBD1	NA
CAWSVRVAGTKETQYF	TGTGCCTGGAGTGTAAGGGTAGCGGGGACGAAAGAGACCCAGTACTTC	TRBV30	TRBJ2-5	TRBD2	NA
CASSGQGVDYEQYF	TGTGCCAGCAGTGGACAGGGAGTTGACTACGAGCAGTACTTC	TRBV27	TRBJ2-7	TRBD1	NA
CAWSSTWFYEQYF	TGTGCCTGGAGTTCAACGTGGTTCTACGAGCAGTACTTC	TRBV30	TRBJ2-7	NA	NA
CASSGRETSQETQYF	TGTGCCAGCAGTGGGCGGGAAACGTCCCAAGAGACCCAGTACTTC	TRBV2	TRBJ2-5	NA	NA
CASISLSGSPETQYF	TGTGCCAGCATCTCCCTTAGCGGGAGTCCAGAGACCCAGTACTTC	TRBV27	TRBJ2-5	TRBD2	NA
CASTPGTHTSGDGYTF	TGTGCCAGCACCCCCGGGACGCATACTTCTGGGGATGGCTACACCTTC	TRBV6-1	TRBJ1-2	NA	NA
CATSDLFDEQFF	TGTGCCACCAGTGATTTGTTCGACGAGCAGTTCTTC	TRBV24-1	TRBJ2-1	NA	NA
CASSTRQSYEQYF	TGTGCCAGCAGCACCCGACAGTCCTACGAGCAGTACTTC	TRBV6-6	TRBJ2-7	NA	NA
CSARAWTGGKDTQYF	TGCAGTGCTAGAGCTTGGACAGGGGGGAAAGATACGCAGTATTTT	TRBV20-1	TRBJ2-3	TRBD1	NA